This TCR beta chain was profiled in a study of T cell changes during pregnancy in multiple sclerosis (dated by TCRdb to between 2018 and 2020). A note on the overall study: The study looked at changes in the T cell repertoire across pregnancy in women with multiple sclerosis.

The CDR3 holds 16 amino acids from the cysteine to the phenylalanine. The kept DNA is CDR3 alone, 48 bases in frame from the first base. Reading the germline V gene (reference sequence) gives CDR1 PRHDT and CDR2 FYEKMQ. At the junction V is shortened by 5 bases and J by 3 bases; bases outside the gene matches: 12. As for this clone: This clone's antigen is unknown. The record has no base qualities; no much larger clone is one base away.

Receptors were amplified or captured by the immunoSEQ multiplex PCR assay. Here the immuneACCESS table is served through TCRdb, limited to in-frame sequences with V and J called. Missing clones are a known gap in these copies; in checked studies unresolved V genes cover under half, and the rest lacks a known reason. This sample lists fewer than 15,000 clones; 85% to 90% were detected once. 8.7% of the sample goes to the ten largest clones. The rearranged segments are TRBV13 and TRBJ1-1, with TRBD1 identical over 7 junction bases. The clonotype originates from a female donor with multiple sclerosis, enrolled in a pregnancy study. Sequencing used CD8+ T cells from peripheral blood mononuclear cells, obtained in the first trimester of pregnancy. The CDR3 amino acid sequence is: CASSDRQGGGYTEAFF. The DNA reads as follows: TGTGCCAGCAGCGATAGACAGGGAGGTGGGTACACTGAAGCTTTCTTT.